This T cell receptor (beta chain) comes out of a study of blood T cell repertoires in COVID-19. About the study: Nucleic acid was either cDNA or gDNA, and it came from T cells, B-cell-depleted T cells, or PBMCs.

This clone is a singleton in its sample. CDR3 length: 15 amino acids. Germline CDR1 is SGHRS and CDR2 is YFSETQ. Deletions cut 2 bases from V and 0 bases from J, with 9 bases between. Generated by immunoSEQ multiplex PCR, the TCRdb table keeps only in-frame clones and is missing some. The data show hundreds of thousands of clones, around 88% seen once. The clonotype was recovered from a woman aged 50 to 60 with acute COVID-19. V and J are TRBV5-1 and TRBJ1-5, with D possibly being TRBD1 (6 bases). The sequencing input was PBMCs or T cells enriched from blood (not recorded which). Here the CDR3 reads CASSLSGHSNQPQHF. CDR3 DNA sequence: TGCGCCAGCAGCTTATCGGGACATAGCAATCAGCCCCAGCATTTT.